Presented here are 16 T cell receptor beta chains from one specimen sequenced in a study of T-cell reconstitution after alpha-beta-depleted transplantation in children. Using unique molecular identifiers, the investigators prepared the TCRbeta library. TCRdb reprocessed the PCR reads via MiXCR and lists one record per CDR3 protein. The table has about 340,000 distinct CDR3 sequences, about 16% seen once; the top ten hold approximately 38%. The material sequenced was PBMCs, mostly from graft donor cells, taken 360 days after TCRalphabeta/CD19-depleted stem cell transplant. Every receptor here comes from a male patient under 10 years old who had a stem cell transplant for acute lymphoblastic leukemia, so the T cells may come from the graft donor.

This clonotype was detected only once. The V gene is TRBV15, the J gene TRBJ2-2, with TRBD2 matching 8 bases. The ends lost 0 bases at V and 6 bases at J; junction bases unmatched: 3. CDR3 length: 15 residues. Per germline, CDR1 LNHNV and CDR2 YYDKDF (reference sequence). The CDR3 loop reads CATSRDRRGAGELFF. DNA for the CDR3: TGTGCCACCAGCAGAGATAGGCGGGGGGCCGGGGAGCTGTTTTTT.

CDR3 amino acids: CASSQGLRSSYNEQFF. The CDR3 coding sequence is TGTGCCAGTAGTCAGGGACTCCGAAGCTCCTACAATGAGCAGTTCTTC. This chain links TRBV19 with TRBJ2-1, with D maybe TRBD2 (6 bases). The CDR3 consists of 16 residues. Deletions cut 5 bases from V and 0 bases from J, with 14 bases between. In germline, CDR1 is LNHDA, CDR2 SQIVND (reference sequence). The variable domain in full, completed from reference TRBV19 and TRBJ2-1, reads DGGITQSPKYLFRKEGQNVTLSCEQNLNHDAMYWYRQDPGQGLRLIYYSQIVNDFQKGDIAEGYSVSREKKESFPLTVTSAQKNPTAFYLCASSQGLRSSYNEQFFGPGTRLTVL.

This rearrangement joins TRBV7-8 to TRBJ1-5; no clear D gene. V lost 1 base and J 7 bases, leaving 8 bases between the germline ends. The CDR3 runs 13 residues. The V gene's germline CDR1 is SGHVS and CDR2 FQNEAQ. The CDR3 DNA reads as TGTGCCAGCAGCTTAGAGGTCTTCCAGCCCCAGCATTTT. Protein sequence: CASSLEVFQPQHF.

This clonotype was picked up a small number of times. The CDR3 bases are TGCGCCAGCAGCCAAGATTCTTTCCTGTACACGGGGGAGTTAGGGTACAATGAGCAGTTCTTC. Translating gives CASSQDSFLYTGELGYNEQFF. The chain combines TRBV4-1 with TRBJ2-1; D might be TRBD2 (6 bases). CDR1 MGHRA and CDR2 YSYEKL come from the germline V gene. CDR3 size: 21 residues. Trimming pared 0 bases from V and 4 bases from J, leaving 28 bases between.

V gene TRBV7-9 combines with J gene TRBJ2-7; a possible D gene is TRBD1 (5 bases). CDR3 length: 12 amino acids. Germline V CDR1 and CDR2: SEHNR, FQNEAQ (reference sequence). Trimming cost V 5 bases and J 3 bases, with 8 bases left between them. CDR3 in amino acids: CASSPGHYEQYF. CDR3 DNA sequence: TGTGCCAGCAGCCCCGGACACTACGAGCAGTACTTC.

The V call is TRBV12-3 or TRBV12-4, the J call TRBJ2-3; 11 bases fit TRBD2. The CDR3 length is 15 residues. The V and J ends lost 6 bases and 6 bases, in that order; junction bases with no gene match: 8. This CDR3 reads CASSIAGGPGDTQYF. The CDR3 nucleotides are TGTGCCAGCAGCATAGCGGGAGGGCCTGGCGATACGCAGTATTTT.

The rearrangement joins TRBV3-1 to TRBJ2-2, with TRBD2 matching 7 bases. J lost 5 bases, V lost 6 bases, and 21 bases had no gene match. CDR1 LGHDT and CDR2 YNNKEL come from the germline V gene (reference sequence). The CDR3 is made up of 19 amino acids. The DNA for the CDR3 is TGTGCCAGCAGACGATCTAGCGGAATCACTCGGGGAGGTACCGGGGAGCTGTTTTTT. Its translation: CASRRSSGITRGGTGELFF.

The sample holds a few counts of this clonotype. This chain links TRBV4-3 with TRBJ1-1; TRBD1 is a possible D gene (6 bases). The CDR3 consists of 16 residues. The V end lost 5 bases, the J end lost 1 base, and 17 bases lay between the germline ends. Per germline, CDR1 LGHNA and CDR2 YSLEER. In nucleotides, the CDR3 is TGCGCCAGCAGCGACACTCCCCCAGGGGAGAACACTGAAGCTTTCTTT. Translated: CASSDTPPGENTEAFF.

The chain couples TRBV2 to TRBJ2-1; D unclear. Trimming cost V 8 bases and J 4 bases, with 9 bases left between them. This CDR3 comprises 12 residues. Germline V gene lookup returns CDR1 SNHLY and CDR2 FYNNEI. The CDR3 spells CASAAWYNEQFF. The CDR3 DNA reads as TGTGCCAGCGCGGCGTGGTACAATGAGCAGTTCTTC.

The table lists this clonotype with a few counts. The V and J genes are TRBV4-1 and TRBJ2-7; unclear D gene. The CDR3 spans 13 residues. In germline, CDR1 is MGHRA, CDR2 YSYEKL. Trimming left V 4 bases short and J 7 bases short, with 14 bases between. The CDR3: CASSPHGFLEQYF. Here the CDR3 DNA reads TGCGCCAGCAGCCCGCACGGGTTTTTGGAGCAGTACTTC.

This clonotype came up a few times. The chain links TRBV6-2 or TRBV6-3 to TRBJ1-4, with D uncertain. V lost 2 bases and J lost 0, with 7 bases in between. CDR1 and CDR2 (germline): MNHEY, SVGEGT. This CDR3 comprises 15 residues. The CDR3 loop is CASSYSITTNEKLFF. Written as DNA, the CDR3 is TGTGCCAGCAGTTACAGCATCACAACTAATGAAAAACTGTTTTTT.

At least ten counts were recorded for this clonotype. The genes are TRBV4-2 and TRBJ2-7; TRBD2 is a possible D gene (5 bases). The CDR3 loop spans 13 amino acids. Per the germline V gene, CDR1 is LGHNA and CDR2 is YNFKEQ. V lost 1 base and J 6 bases, leaving 10 bases between the germline ends. Here the CDR3 DNA reads TGTGCCAGCAGCCAAGGGATGGAGGTCGAGCAGTACTTC. This codes for CASSQGMEVEQYF.

In its sample, this clonotype was seen once. The chain has TRBV4-3 and TRBJ2-1, with 8 nucleotides matching TRBD2. CDR3 length: 13 amino acids. From germline, CDR1 is LGHNA and CDR2 YSLEER. V lost 0 bases and J lost 13; bases outside the gene matches: 5. For the CDR3, the DNA is TGCGCCAGCAGCCAAGATAACGGGAGGGCCCAGTTCTTC. It yields the protein CASSQDNGRAQFF.

This clonotype was observed a handful of times. J is TRBJ2-7 and V is TRBV28, with 11 bases that match TRBD2. V lost 5 bases, J lost 4 bases, and 7 bases stayed unmatched. Germline V gene lookup returns CDR1 MDHEN and CDR2 SYDVKM. This CDR3 has 15 amino acids. DNA of the CDR3: TGTGCCAGCAGTAAATTTACTAGCGGGAGTTACGAGCAGTACTTC. Protein: CASSKFTSGSYEQYF.

Only a few counts were recorded for this clonotype. This chain uses TRBV14 with TRBJ2-5; D could derive from TRBD1 or TRBD2 (6 bases each). V was shortened by 2 bases and J by 5 bases, with 15 bases between the two germline ends. Germline assignment: CDR1 SGHDN and CDR2 FVKESK. The CDR3 extends over 15 amino acids. CDR3 in amino acids: CASSQIRGRGETQYF. The CDR3 DNA reads as TGTGCCAGCAGCCAAATCCGGGGGCGCGGGGAGACCCAGTACTTC.

The chain has TRBV12-3 or TRBV12-4 and TRBJ2-7, with TRBD1 matching over 8 bases. Trimming took 8 bases from V and 0 from J; bases not matched to a gene: 12. This CDR3 region has 16 residues. The CDR3 is CASAPTGTGGSYEQYF. The CDR3 bases are TGTGCCAGCGCCCCCACCGGGACAGGCGGCTCCTACGAGCAGTACTTC.